The source of this T cell receptor beta chain is a study of blood T cell repertoires in COVID-19. About the research overall: Acute and convalescent COVID-19 specimens originated in the United States, Italy and Spain. Sample material is recorded as cDNA or gDNA derived from T cells, B-cell-depleted T cells, or PBMCs.

Original processing methods: Estimates of nucleated cell counts were drawn from the amplification of reference gene primers. Assay: immunoSEQ multiplex PCR; the TCRdb copy retains only in-frame clones and omits some. D and trimming were read from the DNA, whereas the V and J calls and clone size are those reported in that table. The repertoire holds 110,000 or so clones, with roughly 82% as singletons. Germline assignment: CDR1 SGHDT and CDR2 YYEEEE. The CDR3 has 14 amino acids. The V end was cut by 4 bases, the J end by 5 bases, with 12 bases between. Only a few counts were recorded for this clone. This sequence originates from a woman between 40 and 55 years old with acute or convalescent COVID-19. The rearrangement links TRBV5-6 to TRBJ1-4; a possible D gene is TRBD1 (6 bases). The sequenced sample consisted of peripheral blood. This chain's CDR3 is CASSRGTPNEKLFF. In nucleotides, the CDR3 is TGTGCCAGCAGCAGAGGGACACCGAATGAAAAACTGTTTTTT.